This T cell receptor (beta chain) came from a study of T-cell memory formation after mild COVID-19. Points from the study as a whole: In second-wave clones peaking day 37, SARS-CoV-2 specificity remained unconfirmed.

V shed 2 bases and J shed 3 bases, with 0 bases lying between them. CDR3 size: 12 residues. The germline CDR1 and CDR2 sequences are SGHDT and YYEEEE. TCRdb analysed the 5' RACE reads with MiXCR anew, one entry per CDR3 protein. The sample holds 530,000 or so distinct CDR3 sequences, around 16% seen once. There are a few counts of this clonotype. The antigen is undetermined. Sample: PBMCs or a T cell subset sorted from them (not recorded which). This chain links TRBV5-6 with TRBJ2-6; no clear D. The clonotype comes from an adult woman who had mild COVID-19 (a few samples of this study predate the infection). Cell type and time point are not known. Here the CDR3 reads CASSFGANVLTF. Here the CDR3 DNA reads TGTGCCAGCAGCTTTGGGGCCAACGTCCTGACTTTC.